This T cell receptor (beta chain) came from a study of immune evolution from preneoplasia to lung adenocarcinoma. Study results and caveats: Normal lung had the highest top T cell clone frequencies. T cell clonality was higher in KRAS-mutant than EGFR-mutant or wild-type nodules.

With respect to this clone: Its antigen is unidentified.

Repertoires were generated with immunoSEQ multiplex PCR, while TCRdb's copy carries only in-frame clones and drops some. The table has about 4,900 clones, roughly 72% seen once. Germline values: CDR1 MGHDK, CDR2 SYGVNS. The CDR3 totals 14 residues. The V end lost 3 bases, the J end lost 5 bases, and 11 bases lay between the germline ends. The sample consisted of FFPE minimally invasive lung adenocarcinoma tissue. The TCR comes from a person aged 55 to 79 with lung adenocarcinoma. V gene TRBV25-1 combines with J gene TRBJ1-5, with D possibly TRBD1 on 6 matching bases. The CDR3 reads CASSDTGKHQPQHF. CDR3 bases: TGTGCCAGCAGTGACACAGGGAAGCATCAGCCCCAGCATTTT.